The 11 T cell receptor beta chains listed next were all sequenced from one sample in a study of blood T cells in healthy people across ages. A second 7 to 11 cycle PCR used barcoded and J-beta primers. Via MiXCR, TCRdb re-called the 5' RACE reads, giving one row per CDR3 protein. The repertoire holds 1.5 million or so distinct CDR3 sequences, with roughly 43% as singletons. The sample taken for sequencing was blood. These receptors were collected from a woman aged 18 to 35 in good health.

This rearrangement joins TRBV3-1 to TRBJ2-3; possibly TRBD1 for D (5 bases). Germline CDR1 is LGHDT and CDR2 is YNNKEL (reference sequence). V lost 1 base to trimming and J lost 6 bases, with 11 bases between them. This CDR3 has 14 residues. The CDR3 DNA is TGTGCCAGCAGCCAAGGGGGCGTTCGGGATACGCAGTATTTT. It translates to CASSQGGVRDTQYF.

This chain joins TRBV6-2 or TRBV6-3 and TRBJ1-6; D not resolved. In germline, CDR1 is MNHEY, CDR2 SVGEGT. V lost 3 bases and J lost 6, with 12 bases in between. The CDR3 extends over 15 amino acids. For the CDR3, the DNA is TGTGCCAGCAGTTATTCCTCCCAGATTAATTCACCCCTCCACTTT. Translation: CASSYSSQINSPLHF.

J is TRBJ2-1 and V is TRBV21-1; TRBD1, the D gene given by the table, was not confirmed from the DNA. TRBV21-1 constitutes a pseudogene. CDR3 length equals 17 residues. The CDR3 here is CASSTLPDRGERNEQFF. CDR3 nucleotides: TGTGCCAGCAGCACCCTACCGGACAGGGGCGAACGCAATGAGCAGTTCTTC.

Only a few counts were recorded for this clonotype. The CDR3: CASSFAGLAGRDIQYF. As DNA, the CDR3 is TGTGCCAGCAGTTTCGCGGGACTAGCGGGAAGGGACATTCAGTACTTC. The chain has TRBV12-3 or TRBV12-4 and TRBJ2-4; 13 positions agree with TRBD2. This CDR3 has 16 residues. Losses at the gene ends were 3 bases for V and 8 bases for J; bases not matched to a gene: 7.

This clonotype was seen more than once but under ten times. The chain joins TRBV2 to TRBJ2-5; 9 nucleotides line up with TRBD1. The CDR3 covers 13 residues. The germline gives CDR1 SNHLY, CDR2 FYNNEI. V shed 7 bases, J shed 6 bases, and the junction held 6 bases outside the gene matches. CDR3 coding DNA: TGTGCCAGCAAACCGGGACAGGGACAGACCCAGTACTTC. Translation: CASKPGQGQTQYF.

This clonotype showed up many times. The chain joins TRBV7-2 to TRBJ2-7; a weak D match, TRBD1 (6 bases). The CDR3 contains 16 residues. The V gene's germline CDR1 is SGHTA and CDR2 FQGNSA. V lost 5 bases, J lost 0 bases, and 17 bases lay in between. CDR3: CASSLTGQYSSYEQYF. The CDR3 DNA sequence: TGTGCCAGCAGCCTCACGGGACAATATAGCTCCTACGAGCAGTACTTC.

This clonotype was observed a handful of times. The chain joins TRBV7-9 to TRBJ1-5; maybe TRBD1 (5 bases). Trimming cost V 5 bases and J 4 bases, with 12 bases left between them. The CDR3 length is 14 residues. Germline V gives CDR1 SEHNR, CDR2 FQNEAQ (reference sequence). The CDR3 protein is CASSPGLMNQPQHF. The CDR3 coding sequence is TGTGCCAGCAGCCCGGGGCTTATGAATCAGCCCCAGCATTTT.

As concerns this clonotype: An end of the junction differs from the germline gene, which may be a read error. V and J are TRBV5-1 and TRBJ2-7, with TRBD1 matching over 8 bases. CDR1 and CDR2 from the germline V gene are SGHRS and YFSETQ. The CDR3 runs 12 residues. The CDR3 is CASSLDRVEQYF. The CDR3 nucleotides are TGTGCCAGCAGTTTGGACAGGGTCGAGCAGTACTTC.

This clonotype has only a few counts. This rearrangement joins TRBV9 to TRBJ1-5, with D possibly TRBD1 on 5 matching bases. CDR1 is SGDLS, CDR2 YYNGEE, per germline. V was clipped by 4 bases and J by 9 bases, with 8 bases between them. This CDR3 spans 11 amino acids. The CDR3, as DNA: TGTGCCAGCAGCCACGGGGGGCCCCAGCATTTT. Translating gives CASSHGGPQHF.

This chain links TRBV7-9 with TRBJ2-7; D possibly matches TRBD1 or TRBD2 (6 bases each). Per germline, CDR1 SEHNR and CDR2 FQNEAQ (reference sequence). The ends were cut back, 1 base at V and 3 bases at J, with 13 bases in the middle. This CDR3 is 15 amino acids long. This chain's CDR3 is CASSLESRGGYEQYF. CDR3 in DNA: TGTGCCAGCAGCTTAGAGAGCAGGGGAGGCTACGAGCAGTACTTC. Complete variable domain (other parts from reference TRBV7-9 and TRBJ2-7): DTGVSQNPRHKITKRGQNVTFRCDPISEHNRLYWYRQTLGQGPEFLTYFQNEAQLEKSRLLSDRFSAERPKGSFSTLEIQRTEQGDSAMYLCASSLESRGGYEQYFGPGTRLTVT.

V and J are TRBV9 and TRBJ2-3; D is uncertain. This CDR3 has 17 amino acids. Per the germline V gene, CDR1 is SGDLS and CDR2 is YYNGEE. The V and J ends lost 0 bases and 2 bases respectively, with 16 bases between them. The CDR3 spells CASSVGVRPYITDTQYF. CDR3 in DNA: TGTGCCAGCAGCGTAGGGGTGCGGCCGTATATCACAGATACGCAGTATTTT.